Shown below are 22 T cell receptor beta chains from a single sample sequenced in a study of blood T cell repertoires in COVID-19. Here immunoSEQ multiplex PCR was the method, and the copy in TCRdb shows in-frame clones only, minus some. The sample lists hundreds of thousands of clones, about 91% occurring once. Sequencing was performed on peripheral blood. These receptor sequences come from an elderly man with acute or convalescent COVID-19.

The chain employs TRBV5-6 and TRBJ2-3; TRBD1 is a possible D gene (6 bases). Germline-derived CDR1 and CDR2 are SGHDT and YYEEEE. CDR3 size: 15 residues. The V end was cut by 5 bases, the J end by 0 bases, with 13 bases between. Here the CDR3 DNA reads TGTGCCAGCAGTTCCGGGACACCGAGCACAGATACGCAGTATTTT. Its protein product is CASSSGTPSTDTQYF.

V and J are TRBV29-1 and TRBJ2-5, with 10 bases that match TRBD1. CDR3 length: 14 residues. The J segment lost 5 bases and the V segment lost 4 bases, leaving 7 bases of the junction unmatched. CDR1 is SQVTM, CDR2 ANQGSEA, per germline. CDR3 amino acids: CSVGDRGRWETQYF. The CDR3 DNA follows: TGCAGCGTTGGAGACAGGGGGCGGTGGGAGACCCAGTACTTC.

The rearrangement uses TRBV6-1 and TRBJ1-2; maybe TRBD1 (6 bases). The CDR3 is 14 amino acids. The germline gives CDR1 MNHNS, CDR2 SASEGT. The V end was cut by 1 base, the J end by 5 bases, with 11 bases between. The CDR3 loop reads CASSEGGRGYGYTF. The DNA for the CDR3 is TGTGCCAGCAGTGAAGGAGGCAGGGGTTATGGCTACACCTTC.

The chain recombines TRBV19 with TRBJ1-2; D might be TRBD1 (5 bases). The CDR3 is 14 amino acids. Germline values: CDR1 LNHDA, CDR2 SQIVND (reference sequence). V was cut by 7 bases and J by 2 bases, with 14 bases left in between. The chain's CDR3 is CASNPGGGNYGYTF. CDR3 bases: TGTGCCAGTAACCCGGGGGGGGGAAACTATGGCTACACCTTC.

V gene TRBV9 combines with J gene TRBJ1-3, with 7 positions matching TRBD1. Losses at the gene ends were 3 bases for V and 0 bases for J; bases not matched to a gene: 6. The germline V gene has CDR1 SGDLS and CDR2 YYNGEE. This CDR3 is built from 16 residues. The CDR3 loop reads CASSASTGTSGNTIYF. The CDR3 DNA reads TGTGCCAGCAGCGCCTCGACAGGGACCTCTGGAAACACCATATATTTT.

To note about this clone: The same CDR3 is also encoded by other DNA sequences in this sample. V and J are TRBV6-5 and TRBJ2-1; no clear D gene. This CDR3 region has 13 residues. V was clipped by 4 bases and J by 6 bases, with 10 bases between them. CDR1 is MNHEY, CDR2 SVGAGI, per germline. The CDR3 DNA is TGTGCCAGCAGTTCCACCCGGTCCAATGAGCAGTTCTTC. Encoded protein: CASSSTRSNEQFF.

The rearrangement links TRBV6-5 to TRBJ2-5, with unresolved D. The CDR3 extends over 13 amino acids. The V gene's germline CDR1 is MNHEY and CDR2 SVGAGI. The V and J ends lost 2 bases and 2 bases respectively, with 6 bases between them. CDR3 nucleotides: TGTGCCAGCAGTTACACAGTTCAAGAGACCCAGTACTTC. Residues: CASSYTVQETQYF.

V gene TRBV6-5 combines with J gene TRBJ2-6, with 8 bases aligning to TRBD1. There are 14 residues in the CDR3. V gave up 7 bases and J gave up 2 bases; unmatched junction bases: 1. Germline CDR1 reads MNHEY; CDR2 reads SVGAGI. The chain's CDR3 is CASNRGAGANVLTF. CDR3 DNA sequence: TGTGCCAGCAACAGGGGGGCTGGGGCCAACGTCCTGACTTTC.

The V gene is TRBV24-1, the J gene TRBJ2-5; 7 nucleotides align to TRBD1. V lost 3 bases to trimming and J lost 2 bases; unmatched junction nucleotides: 5. This CDR3 is built from 15 residues. The V gene's germline CDR1 is KGHDR and CDR2 SFDVKD. The CDR3 DNA reads as TGTGCCACCAGTGATCCCAACAGGGGACAAGAGACCCAGTACTTC. The encoded protein is CATSDPNRGQETQYF.

The rearrangement joins TRBV5-1 to TRBJ2-2; 10 bases are shared with TRBD1. This CDR3 is 16 amino acids long. Germline loops: CDR1 SGHRS, CDR2 YFSETQ. The V segment lost 3 bases and the J segment 2 bases; nucleotides outside the gene matches: 4. The CDR3 DNA sequence: TGCGCCAGCAGCTCCGACAGGGGGCAAAACACCGGGGAGCTGTTTTTT. Protein: CASSSDRGQNTGELFF. Variable domain in full (rest from reference TRBV5-1 and TRBJ2-2): KAGVTQTPRYLIKTRGQQVTLSCSPISGHRSVSWYQQTPGQGLQFLFEYFSETQRNKGNFPGRFSGRQFSNSRSEMNVSTLELGDSALYLCASSSDRGQNTGELFFGEGSRLTVL.

This rearrangement joins TRBV5-1 to TRBJ2-7, with D maybe TRBD1 (6 bases). The germline V and J ends were trimmed by 5 bases and 4 bases, with 10 bases remaining between them. The germline CDR1 and CDR2 sequences are SGHRS and YFSETQ. CDR3 size: 12 residues. CDR3: CASSSGAYEQYF. CDR3 bases: TGCGCCAGCAGTTCAGGGGCGTACGAGCAGTACTTC.

About this clone: The sample holds other DNA sequences that translate to the same CDR3. This chain joins TRBV5-1 and TRBJ1-1; no clear D. The length of the CDR3 is 14 residues. From germline, CDR1 is SGHRS and CDR2 YFSETQ. With 0 bases removed from V and 1 base from J, the gap between germline ends came to 7 bases. The CDR3 loop is CASSLGGGNTEAFF. The CDR3 DNA reads as TGCGCCAGCAGCTTGGGGGGAGGGAACACTGAAGCTTTCTTT.

The rearrangement links TRBV27 to TRBJ2-2; D is possibly TRBD1 (5 bases). Trimming removed 2 bases at V and 6 bases at J, with 10 bases between. Germline V gene data show CDR1 as MNHEY and CDR2 as SMNVEV (reference sequence). This CDR3 contains 14 residues. For the CDR3, the DNA is TGTGCCAGCAGTTTAGGACAAAGAGCCGGGGAGCTGTTTTTT. Its translation: CASSLGQRAGELFF.

J is TRBJ2-7 and V is TRBV18; 11 bases match TRBD1. V gave up 8 bases and J gave up 4 bases; unmatched junction bases: 10. The CDR3 length is 15 residues. Germline lookup yields CDR1 KGHSH and CDR2 LQKENI. In DNA, the CDR3 is TGTGCCAGCCAGGAGGGACAGGGGGTTCGGTACGAGCAGTACTTC. This sequence encodes CASQEGQGVRYEQYF.

The chain joins TRBV7-2 to TRBJ1-6; TRBD1 matches 8 bases. The CDR3 runs to 16 residues. Unmatched junction bases numbered 3, after V lost 5 bases and J lost 0 bases. Germline CDR1 SGHTA, CDR2 FQGNSA. CDR3: CASSTGQGSYNSPLHF. The CDR3 coding sequence is TGTGCCAGCAGCACCGGACAGGGCTCCTATAATTCACCCCTCCACTTT.

The chain uses TRBV7-2 and TRBJ2-4, with D possibly TRBD2 on 7 matching bases. The CDR3 sequence is 16 residues long. Germline values: CDR1 SGHTA, CDR2 FQGNSA. V dropped 2 bases and J dropped 0 bases, with 11 bases sitting between them. The CDR3 loop is CASSLRGGVAKNIQYF. The CDR3 DNA reads as TGTGCCAGCAGCTTAAGGGGGGGTGTAGCCAAAAACATTCAGTACTTC.

This rearrangement joins TRBV7-9 to TRBJ2-3; 7 bases map to TRBD2. V shed 4 bases and J 6 bases; nucleotides not matched to a gene: 10. The CDR3 covers 15 residues. Germline V gene data show CDR1 as SEHNR and CDR2 as FQNEAQ (reference sequence). The CDR3 loop reads CASSSQVGGPDTQYF. For the CDR3, the DNA is TGTGCCAGCAGCTCCCAGGTGGGAGGGCCGGATACGCAGTATTTT.

The genes are TRBV28 and TRBJ1-6; TRBD1 matches 8 bases. The CDR3 has 15 residues. Per the germline V gene, CDR1 is MDHEN and CDR2 is SYDVKM. V shed 6 bases, J shed 5 bases, and the junction held 6 bases outside the gene matches. CDR3 sequence: CASRLRDRNNSPLHF. Written as DNA, the CDR3 is TGTGCCAGCAGGTTACGGGACAGGAATAATTCACCCCTCCACTTT.

The gene calls are TRBV7-9 and TRBJ2-7; D call uncertain. V was cut by 1 base and J by 3 bases, with 7 bases left in between. Germline V lookup: CDR1 SEHNR, CDR2 FQNEAQ (reference sequence). This CDR3 has 13 amino acids. The CDR3 DNA is TGTGCCAGCAGCTTAGAAATTAGCTACGAGCAGTACTTC. Protein sequence: CASSLEISYEQYF. Looking up the rest from reference TRBV7-9 and TRBJ2-7 gives the full variable domain: DTGVSQNPRHKITKRGQNVTFRCDPISEHNRLYWYRQTLGQGPEFLTYFQNEAQLEKSRLLSDRFSAERPKGSFSTLEIQRTEQGDSAMYLCASSLEISYEQYFGPGTRLTVT.

This rearrangement joins TRBV3-1 (or the pseudogene TRBV3-2) to TRBJ2-7, with TRBD1 matching 7 bases. The CDR3 loop spans 15 amino acids. Looked up from germline, CDR1 is LGHDT and CDR2 is YNNKEL (reference sequence). The ends lost 0 bases at V and 6 bases at J; junction bases unmatched: 8. CDR3 in DNA: TGTGCCAGCAGCCAAGAGCAAGGGACAGCAGGCGAGCAGTACTTC. This codes for CASSQEQGTAGEQYF.

In DNA form, the CDR3 reads TGTGCCAGCACCAACCTATATGGCTACACCTTC. Its protein is CASTNLYGYTF. The rearrangement uses TRBV28 and TRBJ1-2; D unclear. The CDR3 loop spans 11 amino acids. CDR1 and CDR2 (germline): MDHEN, SYDVKM. V lost 7 bases to trimming and J lost 5 bases, with 8 bases between them.

The chain is built from TRBV7-9 and TRBJ1-3; D is possibly TRBD1 (5 bases). Trimming removed 5 bases from V and 4 bases from J, with 15 bases in between. Germline V gene sequence: CDR1 SEHNR, CDR2 FQNEAQ (reference sequence). This CDR3 region has 15 residues. The CDR3 region has the DNA TGTGCCAGCAGCAAAACAACAGGCCCCGGAAACACCATATATTTT. Protein: CASSKTTGPGNTIYF.